This T cell receptor beta chain is from a study of T cells in localized non-small cell lung cancer. Clones were sequenced by immunoSEQ multiplex PCR, and TCRdb holds only the in-frame ones, with some missing. Of some 50,000 clones detected, over 70% appear once; the ten largest clones hold about a sixth. CDR1 SGHDN and CDR2 FVKESK come from the germline V gene. The CDR3 loop spans 14 amino acids. Trimming left V 1 base short and J 7 bases short, with 13 bases between. The rearrangement uses TRBV14 and TRBJ1-1, with D possibly matching TRBD1 (6 bases). This TCR came from a man aged 40 to 75 with stage III lung adenocarcinoma. The starting material was peripheral blood mononuclear cells, obtained before any cancer treatment. CDR3 in amino acids: CASSQGTDAGEAFF. CDR3 bases: TGTGCCAGCAGCCAAGGGACAGACGCAGGTGAAGCTTTCTTT.